The 9 T cell receptor beta chains below were found in one sample sequenced in a study of blood T cell repertoires in COVID-19. This table comes from immunoSEQ multiplex PCR, and its TCRdb copy is limited to in-frame clones, with some not included. The sample gives approximately 66,000 clones, around 89% of which show up once; approximately 8% is in the top ten. The material sequenced was peripheral blood. The receptors were sampled from a human donor with active COVID-19. The donor label of this sample is uncertain.

This clone was picked up one time. V and J are TRBV18 and TRBJ1-6, with D perhaps TRBD1 (6 bases). The ends were cut back, 2 bases at V and 10 bases at J, with 12 bases in the middle. Germline loops: CDR1 KGHSH, CDR2 LQKENI. The CDR3 consists of 14 residues. CDR3 region: CASSPMGASSPLHF. Here the CDR3 DNA reads TGTGCCAGCTCACCAATGGGGGCCTCCTCACCCCTCCACTTT.

This clone has only a few counts. The chain recombines TRBV5-1 with TRBJ1-3, with D perhaps matching TRBD1 (5 bases). This CDR3 contains 14 residues. V lost 1 base to trimming and J lost 4 bases, with 9 bases between them. Germline V gives CDR1 SGHRS, CDR2 YFSETQ. The CDR3 sequence is CASSLPGGGNTIYF. DNA for the CDR3: TGCGCCAGCAGCTTGCCGGGGGGAGGAAACACCATATATTTT.

The chain couples TRBV19 to TRBJ2-1; 11 nucleotides align to TRBD2. Germline V gene sequence: CDR1 LNHDA, CDR2 SQIVND (reference sequence). With 4 bases clipped from V and 7 bases from J, the junction kept 6 bases outside the gene matches. This CDR3 has 15 residues. In nucleotides, the CDR3 is TGTGCCAGTAGTACTGTAGCGGGAGGGCCGAATGAGCAGTTCTTC. This encodes CASSTVAGGPNEQFF.

This chain links TRBV20-1 with TRBJ1-2; D is possibly TRBD1 (6 bases). Trimming removed 3 bases at V and 3 bases at J, with 14 bases between. Germline CDR1 and CDR2: DFQATT and SNEGSKA (reference sequence). This CDR3 is built from 14 residues. The CDR3 is CSASMDRSDYGYTF. Here the CDR3 DNA reads TGCAGTGCTAGTATGGACAGATCGGACTATGGCTACACCTTC.

The rearrangement joins TRBV30 to TRBJ1-2, with TRBD1 as a possible D gene (5 bases). Trimming removed 5 bases from V and 4 bases from J, with 11 bases in between. This CDR3 spans 12 amino acids. Germline-derived CDR1 and CDR2 are GTSNPN and SVGIG (reference sequence). The CDR3 sequence: CAWGGGGYGYTF. CDR3 coding DNA: TGTGCCTGGGGAGGCGGGGGCTATGGCTACACCTTC.

The V gene is TRBV3-1 (or the pseudogene TRBV3-2), the J gene TRBJ2-2; possible D gene TRBD1, 5 bases. V was shortened by 6 bases and J by 4 bases, with 12 bases between the two germline ends. Germline V gives CDR1 LGHDT, CDR2 YNNKEL (reference sequence). There are 14 residues in the CDR3. CDR3 bases: TGTGCCAGCAGAGGAAGGGGTGTCACCGGGGAGCTGTTTTTT. Encoded protein: CASRGRGVTGELFF.

The CDR3 DNA follows: TGCGCCAGCACCAACGGAGAGACCCAGTACTTC. It codes for CASTNGETQYF. This rearrangement joins TRBV5-1 to TRBJ2-5; D unresolved. Germline CDR1 is SGHRS and CDR2 is YFSETQ. CDR3 length: 11 residues. Trimming stripped 6 bases from V and 4 bases from J, with 7 bases between.

This chain links TRBV5-1 with TRBJ1-2; possibly TRBD1 for D (5 bases). Trimming stripped 0 bases from V and 1 base from J, with 28 bases between. CDR3 length equals 21 residues. From germline, CDR1 is SGHRS and CDR2 YFSETQ. CDR3 bases: TGCGCCAGCAGCTTGGATTTAGGTCGCTCCGGACATTCCAGATATAACTATGGCTACACCTTC. It specifies CASSLDLGRSGHSRYNYGYTF.

The V gene is TRBV18, the J gene TRBJ1-4; 7 positions match TRBD1. The CDR3 extends over 17 amino acids. Germline V gene data show CDR1 as KGHSH and CDR2 as LQKENI. The V gene end was trimmed by 6 bases and the J gene end by 3 bases; junction bases not matched to a gene: 13. CDR3 bases: TGTGCCAGCTCCCTACAGGGGCCGCAGCGCTCTAATGAAAAACTGTTTTTT. As protein: CASSLQGPQRSNEKLFF.